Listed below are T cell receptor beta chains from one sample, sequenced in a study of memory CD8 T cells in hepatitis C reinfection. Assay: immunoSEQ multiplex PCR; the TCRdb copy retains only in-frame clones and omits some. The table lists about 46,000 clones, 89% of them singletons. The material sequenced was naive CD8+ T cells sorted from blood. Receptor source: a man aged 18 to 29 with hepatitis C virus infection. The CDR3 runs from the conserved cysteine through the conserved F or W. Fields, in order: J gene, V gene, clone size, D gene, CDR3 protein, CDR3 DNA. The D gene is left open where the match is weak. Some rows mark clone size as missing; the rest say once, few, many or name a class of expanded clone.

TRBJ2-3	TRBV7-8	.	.	CASSLYSTSTDTQYF	TGTGCCAGCAGCTTATACAGCACTAGCACAGATACGCAGTATTTT
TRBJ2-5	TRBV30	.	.	CAAEDTQETQYF	TGTGCCGCCGAGGACACACAAGAGACCCAGTACTTC
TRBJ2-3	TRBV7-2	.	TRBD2	CASSRTSGRSDTQYF	TGTGCCAGCAGCCGGACTAGCGGGAGGTCTGATACGCAGTATTTT
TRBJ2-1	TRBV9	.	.	CASSVAVEDEQFF	TGTGCCAGCAGCGTAGCAGTCGAAGATGAGCAGTTCTTC
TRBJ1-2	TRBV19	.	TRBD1	CASRTGGGDGYTF	TGTGCCAGTAGGACAGGGGGAGGTGATGGCTACACCTTC
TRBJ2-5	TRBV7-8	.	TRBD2	CASSIFPGLAGQETQYF	TGTGCCAGCAGTATATTCCCGGGACTAGCGGGTCAAGAGACCCAGTACTTC
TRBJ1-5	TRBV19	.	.	CASSIGQGGVAPQHF	TGTGCCAGTAGTATCGGTCAGGGAGGCGTCGCGCCCCAGCATTTT
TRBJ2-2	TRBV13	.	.	CASSWGQNTGELFF	TGTGCCAGCAGCTGGGGACAGAACACCGGGGAGCTGTTTTTT
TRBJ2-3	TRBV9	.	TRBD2	CASSGLGLAGGLGTDTQYF	TGTGCCAGCAGCGGATTAGGACTAGCGGGGGGGCTAGGCACAGATACGCAGTATTTT
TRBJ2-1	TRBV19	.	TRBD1	CASSIVPGGKNEQFF	TGTGCCAGTAGTATAGTACCAGGGGGCAAGAATGAGCAGTTCTTC
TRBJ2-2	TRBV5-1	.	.	CASSLGYTTGELFF	TGCGCCAGCAGCTTGGGGTATACAACCGGGGAGCTGTTTTTT
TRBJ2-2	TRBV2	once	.	CASNSRTQHPNTGELFF	TGTGCCAGCAACTCGCGGACACAGCACCCGAACACCGGGGAGCTGTTTTTT
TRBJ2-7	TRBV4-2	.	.	CASSQGAGNTYEQYF	TGTGCCAGCAGCCAAGGGGCAGGGAACACCTACGAGCAGTACTTC
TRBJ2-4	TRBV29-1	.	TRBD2	CSAVLADANIQYF	TGCAGCGCTGTACTAGCGGACGCAAACATTCAGTACTTC
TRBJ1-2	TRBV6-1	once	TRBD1	CASTSGGTDTF	TGTGCCAGCACCTCAGGGGGAACTGACACCTTC
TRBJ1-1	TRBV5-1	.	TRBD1	CASSPEGQGETEAFF	TGCGCCAGCAGCCCGGAGGGACAGGGGGAGACTGAAGCTTTCTTT
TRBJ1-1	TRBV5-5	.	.	CASSFGLGGTEAFF	TGTGCCAGCAGCTTCGGTCTGGGGGGCACTGAAGCTTTCTTT
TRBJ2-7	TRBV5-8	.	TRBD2	CASSYDLDRYLAGRSYEQYF	TGTGCCAGCAGCTATGATCTGGACAGGTACCTAGCGGGAAGGTCTTACGAGCAGTACTTC
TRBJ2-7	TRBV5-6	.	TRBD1	CASSSVTGTGGVYEQYF	TGTGCCAGCAGTTCAGTGACCGGGACAGGGGGCGTGTACGAGCAGTACTTC
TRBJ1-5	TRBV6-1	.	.	CASSEPGRHQPQHF	TGTGCCAGCAGTGAACCGGGGAGGCATCAGCCCCAGCATTTT
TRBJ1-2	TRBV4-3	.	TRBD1	CASSPDRGWYGYSF	TGCGCCAGCAGCCCTGACAGGGGGTGGTATGGCTACTCCTTC
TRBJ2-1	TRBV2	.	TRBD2	CASSASSGYNEQFF	TGTGCCAGCAGTGCGTCTAGCGGCTACAATGAGCAGTTCTTC
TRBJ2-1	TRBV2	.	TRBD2	CASSLRTSGANNEQFF	TGTGCCAGCAGTCTTCGGACTAGCGGAGCAAACAATGAGCAGTTCTTC
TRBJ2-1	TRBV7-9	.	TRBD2	CASSDSGGANNEQFF	TGTGCCAGCAGCGACAGCGGGGGGGCTAACAATGAGCAGTTCTTC
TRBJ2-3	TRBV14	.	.	CASSMAGFTDTQYF	TGTGCCAGCAGCATGGCGGGGTTCACAGATACGCAGTATTTT
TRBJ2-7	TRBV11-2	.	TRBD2	CASSRTSGRPEQYF	TGTGCCAGCAGCAGGACTAGCGGGAGGCCCGAGCAGTACTTC
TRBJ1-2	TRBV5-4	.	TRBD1	CASSYGTADGYTF	TGTGCCAGCAGCTACGGGACAGCTGATGGCTACACCTTC
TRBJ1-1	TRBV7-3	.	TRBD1	CASSSRPGQGADTEAFF	TGTGCCAGCAGCTCGCGGCCGGGACAGGGGGCGGACACTGAAGCTTTCTTT
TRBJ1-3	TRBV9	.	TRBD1	CASGQGATLSGNTIYF	TGTGCCAGCGGACAGGGGGCGACTTTATCTGGAAACACCATATATTTT
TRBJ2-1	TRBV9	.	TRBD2	CASSGGLAGYEQFF	TGTGCCAGCAGCGGGGGACTAGCGGGATATGAGCAGTTCTTC
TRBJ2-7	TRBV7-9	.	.	CASSLVSGDEQYF	TGTGCCAGCAGCTTAGTATCAGGGGACGAGCAGTACTTC
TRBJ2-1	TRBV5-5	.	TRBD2	CASSFPLAGLSYNEQFF	TGTGCCAGCAGCTTTCCTCTAGCGGGGTTATCCTACAATGAGCAGTTCTTC
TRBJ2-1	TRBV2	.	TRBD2	CASSSGRVNEQFF	TGTGCCAGCAGTAGCGGGAGGGTAAATGAGCAGTTCTTC
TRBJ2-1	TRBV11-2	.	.	CASSLGAGGEQFF	TGTGCCAGCAGCTTAGGAGCGGGTGGCGAGCAGTTCTTC
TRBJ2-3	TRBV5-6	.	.	CASSLEEGGITDTQYF	TGTGCCAGCAGCTTGGAGGAGGGAGGTATAACAGATACGCAGTATTTT
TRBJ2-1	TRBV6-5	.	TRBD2	CASSSASGGFYNEQFF	TGTGCCAGCAGTTCTGCTAGCGGGGGTTTCTACAATGAGCAGTTCTTC
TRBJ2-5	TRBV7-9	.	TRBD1	CASSWGQGAGETQYF	TGTGCCAGCAGCTGGGGACAGGGGGCAGGAGAGACCCAGTACTTC
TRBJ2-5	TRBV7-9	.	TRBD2	CASSRLTSGREETQYF	TGTGCCAGCAGCCGACTGACTAGCGGGAGAGAAGAGACCCAGTACTTC
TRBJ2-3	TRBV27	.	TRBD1	CASSPTGQVFFRDTQYF	TGTGCCAGCAGTCCTACGGGACAGGTTTTTTTCCGGGATACGCAGTATTTT